This T cell receptor (beta chain) was documented in a study of blood T cell repertoires in COVID-19. Per the germline V gene, CDR1 is SGHTA and CDR2 is FQGNSA. This CDR3 spans 14 amino acids. Trimming stripped 5 bases from V and 9 bases from J, with 17 bases between. Profiling relied on immunoSEQ multiplex PCR, and the TCRdb table lists in-frame clones only, not all of them. The table includes roughly 200,000 clones, just under 90% detected once. This receptor was identified in a woman in her 30s with acute COVID-19. Sequencing used PBMCs or T cells enriched from blood (not recorded which). The genes are TRBV7-2 and TRBJ2-1, with D possibly matching TRBD2 (5 bases). The DNA for the CDR3 is TGTGCCAGCAGCCCGCGGCAAACTAGTGTTGAGCAGTTCTTC. Translating gives CASSPRQTSVEQFF. Full variable domain (outside the CDR3, taken from reference TRBV7-2 and TRBJ2-1): GAGVSQSPSNKVTEKGKDVELRCDPISGHTALYWYRQSLGQGLEFLIYFQGNSAPDKSGLPSDRFSAERTGGSVSTLTIQRTQQEDSAVYLCASSPRQTSVEQFFGPGTRLTVL.